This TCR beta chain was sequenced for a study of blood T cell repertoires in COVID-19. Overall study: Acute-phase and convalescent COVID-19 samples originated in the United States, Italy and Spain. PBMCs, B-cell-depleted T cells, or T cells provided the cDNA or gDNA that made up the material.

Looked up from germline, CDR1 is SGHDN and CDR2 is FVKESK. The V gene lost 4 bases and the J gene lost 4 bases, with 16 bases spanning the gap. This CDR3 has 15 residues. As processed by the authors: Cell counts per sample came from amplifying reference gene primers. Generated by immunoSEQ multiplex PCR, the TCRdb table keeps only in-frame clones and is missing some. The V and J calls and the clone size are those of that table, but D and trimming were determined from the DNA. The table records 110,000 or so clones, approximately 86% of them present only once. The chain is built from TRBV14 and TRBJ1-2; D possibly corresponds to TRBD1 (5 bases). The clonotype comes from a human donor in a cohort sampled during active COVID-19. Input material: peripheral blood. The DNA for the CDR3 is TGTGCCAGCAGCCGCTGGACGGGGGTAGGCTATGGCTACACCTTC. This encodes CASSRWTGVGYGYTF. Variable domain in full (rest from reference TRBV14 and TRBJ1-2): EAGVTQFPSHSVIEKGQTVTLRCDPISGHDNLYWYRRVMGKEIKFLLHFVKESKQDESGMPNNRFLAERTGGTYSTLKVQPAELEDSGVYFCASSRWTGVGYGYTFGSGTRLTVV.